A selection of T cell receptor beta chains follows, all from one sample in a study of blood T cell repertoires in COVID-19. Sequencing was performed with immunoSEQ multiplex PCR; in TCRdb, only in-frame clones are kept and a portion is missing. In the table there are some 200,000 clones, under 85% of which are singletons. Input material: peripheral blood. These receptor sequences come from a woman over 75 with acute or convalescent COVID-19. Both conserved end residues are part of each CDR3. D genes are given only for firm matches. Size is stated for part of the rows, as once, few or many counts, or as a class when the clone is expanded.

clone size: NA; D gene: NA; J gene: TRBJ1-1; V gene: TRBV19; CDR3 protein: CASSPQRGTNTEAFF; CDR3 DNA: TGTGCCAGTAGTCCTCAGCGGGGGACGAACACTGAAGCTTTCTTT
clone size: NA; D gene: NA; J gene: TRBJ2-1; V gene: TRBV27; CDR3 protein: CASSPGQIYNEQFF; CDR3 DNA: TGTGCCAGCAGTCCCGGACAGATTTACAATGAGCAGTTCTTC
clone size: NA; D gene: TRBD2; J gene: TRBJ2-1; V gene: TRBV29-1; CDR3 protein: CSVEGLAGFNEQFF; CDR3 DNA: TGCAGCGTTGAGGGTCTAGCGGGATTCAATGAGCAGTTCTTC
clone size: NA; D gene: NA; J gene: TRBJ1-1; V gene: TRBV7-2; CDR3 protein: CASSSVGVSTEAFF; CDR3 DNA: TGTGCCAGCAGCTCCGTCGGGGTTAGCACTGAAGCTTTCTTT
clone size: NA; D gene: NA; J gene: TRBJ2-5; V gene: TRBV2; CDR3 protein: CASSDGGGRLSQYF; CDR3 DNA: TGTGCCAGCAGTGATGGCGGAGGTCGGTTGTCCCAGTACTTC
clone size: NA; D gene: TRBD2; J gene: TRBJ2-2; V gene: TRBV6-5; CDR3 protein: CASSYSGGANTGELFF; CDR3 DNA: TGTGCCAGCAGTTATAGCGGGGGGGCGAACACCGGGGAGCTGTTTTTT
clone size: NA; D gene: NA; J gene: TRBJ1-1; V gene: TRBV2; CDR3 protein: CASMWTPNTEAFF; CDR3 DNA: TGTGCCAGCATGTGGACACCTAACACTGAAGCTTTCTTT
clone size: NA; D gene: NA; J gene: TRBJ1-4; V gene: TRBV19; CDR3 protein: CASSPPGINEKLFF; CDR3 DNA: TGTGCCAGTAGTCCGCCGGGAATTAATGAAAAACTGTTTTTT
clone size: NA; D gene: TRBD2; J gene: TRBJ2-1; V gene: TRBV7-2; CDR3 protein: CASSLSISGSRNEQFF; CDR3 DNA: TGTGCCAGCAGCCTCTCGATTAGCGGGAGTCGGAATGAGCAGTTCTTC
clone size: NA; D gene: TRBD2; J gene: TRBJ2-3; V gene: TRBV3-1/TRBV3-2; CDR3 protein: CASSQSGRVRSTDTQYF; CDR3 DNA: TGTGCCAGCAGCCAATCCGGGAGGGTACGAAGCACAGATACGCAGTATTTT
clone size: few; D gene: TRBD2; J gene: TRBJ2-1; V gene: TRBV2; CDR3 protein: CASRSLAVYNEQFF; CDR3 DNA: TGTGCCAGCAGGTCGCTAGCGGTTTACAATGAGCAGTTCTTC
clone size: NA; D gene: NA; J gene: TRBJ2-5; V gene: TRBV27; CDR3 protein: CASRREQGPQETQYF; CDR3 DNA: TGTGCCAGCAGGAGGGAACAGGGACCCCAAGAGACCCAGTACTTC
clone size: NA; D gene: TRBD2; J gene: TRBJ2-4; V gene: TRBV4-1; CDR3 protein: CASSQDRSSGDLSAKNIQYF; CDR3 DNA: TGCGCCAGCAGCCAAGATCGGTCTAGCGGGGATCTTTCGGCCAAAAACATTCAGTACTTC
clone size: NA; D gene: NA; J gene: TRBJ2-5; V gene: TRBV7-2; CDR3 protein: CASSLAAYQETQYF; CDR3 DNA: TGTGCCAGCAGCTTAGCGGCCTACCAAGAGACCCAGTACTTC
clone size: NA; D gene: TRBD2; J gene: TRBJ2-3; V gene: TRBV24-1; CDR3 protein: CATSEPGLAGRSDTQYF; CDR3 DNA: TGTGCCACCAGTGAACCGGGACTAGCGGGAAGGTCAGATACGCAGTATTTT
clone size: NA; D gene: TRBD1; J gene: TRBJ2-5; V gene: TRBV11-3; CDR3 protein: CASSLGTGGRETQYF; CDR3 DNA: TGTGCCAGCAGCTTGGGCACAGGGGGCCGGGAGACCCAGTACTTC
clone size: NA; D gene: TRBD2; J gene: TRBJ2-5; V gene: TRBV7-2; CDR3 protein: CASSHQTGLAQETQYF; CDR3 DNA: TGTGCCAGCAGCCATCAAACGGGACTAGCGCAAGAGACCCAGTACTTC
clone size: NA; D gene: NA; J gene: TRBJ1-1; V gene: TRBV7-3; CDR3 protein: CASSLGDRRNTEAFF; CDR3 DNA: TGTGCCAGCAGCCTTGGTGATAGGAGGAACACTGAAGCTTTCTTT
clone size: NA; D gene: NA; J gene: TRBJ2-2; V gene: TRBV5-1; CDR3 protein: CASSVSGGGTGELFF; CDR3 DNA: TGCGCCAGCAGCGTCAGTGGGGGCGGCACCGGGGAGCTGTTTTTT
clone size: NA; D gene: NA; J gene: TRBJ1-1; V gene: TRBV5-6; CDR3 protein: CASSLTGWNTEAFF; CDR3 DNA: TGTGCCAGCAGCTTAACAGGGTGGAACACTGAAGCTTTCTTT
clone size: NA; D gene: TRBD1; J gene: TRBJ1-4; V gene: TRBV3-1/TRBV3-2; CDR3 protein: CASSPRPGQGREKLFF; CDR3 DNA: TGTGCCAGCAGCCCCCGCCCGGGACAGGGGCGCGAAAAACTGTTTTTT
clone size: NA; D gene: NA; J gene: TRBJ2-5; V gene: TRBV5-5; CDR3 protein: CASSRSSDSGETQYF; CDR3 DNA: TGTGCCAGCAGCCGATCATCGGACAGTGGGGAGACCCAGTACTTC
clone size: NA; D gene: NA; J gene: TRBJ1-2; V gene: TRBV6-5; CDR3 protein: CASSTGPSLGDGYTF; CDR3 DNA: TGTGCCAGCAGTACTGGGCCTTCTCTGGGAGATGGCTACACCTTC
clone size: once; D gene: TRBD2; J gene: TRBJ2-7; V gene: TRBV10-2; CDR3 protein: CASRLAGGPYEQYF; CDR3 DNA: TGCGCCAGCAGGTTAGCGGGGGGGCCCTACGAGCAGTACTTC
clone size: NA; D gene: NA; J gene: TRBJ2-4; V gene: TRBV5-1; CDR3 protein: CASSSGKDIQYF; CDR3 DNA: TGCGCCAGCAGCTCAGGGAAGGACATTCAGTACTTC
clone size: NA; D gene: NA; J gene: TRBJ1-2; V gene: TRBV7-9; CDR3 protein: CASSFYSGSGYTF; CDR3 DNA: TGTGCCAGCAGCTTTTATTCGGGGTCTGGCTACACCTTC
clone size: NA; D gene: TRBD2; J gene: TRBJ2-6; V gene: TRBV27; CDR3 protein: CASSPREGGSGANVLTF; CDR3 DNA: TGTGCCAGCAGCCCTCGTGAGGGAGGGTCCGGGGCCAACGTCCTGACTTTC
clone size: NA; D gene: NA; J gene: TRBJ1-4; V gene: TRBV11-2; CDR3 protein: CASSPYRELTNEKLFF; CDR3 DNA: TGTGCCAGCAGCCCCTACAGGGAGTTAACTAATGAAAAACTGTTTTTT
clone size: NA; D gene: TRBD1; J gene: TRBJ1-4; V gene: TRBV19; CDR3 protein: CASRQGWWSPNEKLFF; CDR3 DNA: TGTGCCAGCCGACAGGGGTGGTGGTCGCCTAATGAAAAACTGTTTTTT
clone size: NA; D gene: NA; J gene: TRBJ2-5; V gene: TRBV6-2/TRBV6-3; CDR3 protein: CASSRGGPIETQYF; CDR3 DNA: TGTGCCAGCAGTAGGGGGGGGCCGATAGAGACCCAGTACTTC
clone size: NA; D gene: NA; J gene: TRBJ1-2; V gene: TRBV5-5; CDR3 protein: CASSLAGRTPGYGYTF; CDR3 DNA: TGTGCCAGCAGCTTGGCTGGCAGGACACCCGGCTATGGCTACACCTTC
clone size: NA; D gene: NA; J gene: TRBJ1-2; V gene: TRBV19; CDR3 protein: CASSIEGRTFYGYTF; CDR3 DNA: TGTGCCAGTAGTATAGAGGGGAGGACTTTCTATGGCTACACCTTC
clone size: NA; D gene: TRBD1; J gene: TRBJ1-2; V gene: TRBV18; CDR3 protein: CASSPRQGLNYGYTF; CDR3 DNA: TGTGCCAGCTCACCACGACAGGGCCTTAACTATGGCTACACCTTC
clone size: NA; D gene: NA; J gene: TRBJ1-6; V gene: TRBV25-1; CDR3 protein: CASSEFQGRYSPLHF; CDR3 DNA: TGTGCCAGCAGTGAATTTCAGGGCAGGTATTCACCCCTCCACTTT
clone size: NA; D gene: TRBD1; J gene: TRBJ2-7; V gene: TRBV4-1; CDR3 protein: CASSLRTGYEQYF; CDR3 DNA: TGCGCCAGCAGCCTCCGGACAGGCTACGAGCAGTACTTC
clone size: NA; D gene: NA; J gene: TRBJ1-1; V gene: TRBV30; CDR3 protein: CAWSARTQENTEAFF; CDR3 DNA: TGTGCCTGGAGTGCTCGGACACAAGAGAACACTGAAGCTTTCTTT
clone size: NA; D gene: NA; J gene: TRBJ2-5; V gene: TRBV27; CDR3 protein: CASSLIFSRVETQYF; CDR3 DNA: TGTGCCAGCAGTCTCATCTTTAGCAGGGTTGAGACCCAGTACTTC
clone size: NA; D gene: NA; J gene: TRBJ1-2; V gene: TRBV9; CDR3 protein: CASSVPGGGGYTF; CDR3 DNA: TGTGCCAGCAGCGTACCCGGCGGTGGTGGCTACACCTTC
clone size: NA; D gene: TRBD1; J gene: TRBJ1-1; V gene: TRBV5-4; CDR3 protein: CASSWKTGDERNTEAFF; CDR3 DNA: TGTGCCAGCAGCTGGAAGACAGGGGACGAACGGAACACTGAAGCTTTCTTT
clone size: NA; D gene: NA; J gene: TRBJ1-1; V gene: TRBV6-5; CDR3 protein: CASSPRPTEAFF; CDR3 DNA: TGTGCCAGCAGCCCGAGGCCCACTGAAGCTTTCTTT
clone size: NA; D gene: TRBD1; J gene: TRBJ1-1; V gene: TRBV6-5; CDR3 protein: CASRGTGGGWTEAFF; CDR3 DNA: TGTGCCAGCAGGGGGACAGGGGGTGGTTGGACTGAAGCTTTCTTT
clone size: NA; D gene: NA; J gene: TRBJ1-2; V gene: TRBV6-5; CDR3 protein: CASTPGGGDYGYTF; CDR3 DNA: TGTGCCAGCACCCCGGGCGGCGGGGACTATGGCTACACCTTC
clone size: few; D gene: NA; J gene: TRBJ2-1; V gene: TRBV7-9; CDR3 protein: CASSYQGNEQFF; CDR3 DNA: TGTGCCAGCAGCTACCAGGGCAATGAGCAGTTCTTC